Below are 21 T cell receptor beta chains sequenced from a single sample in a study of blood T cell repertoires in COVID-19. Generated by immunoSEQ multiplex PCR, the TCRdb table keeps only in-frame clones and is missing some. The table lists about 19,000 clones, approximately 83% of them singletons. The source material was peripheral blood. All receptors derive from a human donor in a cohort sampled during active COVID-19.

The CDR3 here is CASSPSSGSPNEQFF. The CDR3 DNA sequence: TGTGCCAGCAGTCCCTCTAGCGGGAGCCCTAATGAGCAGTTCTTC. The genes are TRBV6-4 and TRBJ2-1; 10 nucleotides match TRBD2. This CDR3 spans 15 amino acids. Trimming removed 5 bases from V and 7 bases from J; junction bases left unmatched: 8. Germline CDR1 is MRHNA and CDR2 is SNTAGT.

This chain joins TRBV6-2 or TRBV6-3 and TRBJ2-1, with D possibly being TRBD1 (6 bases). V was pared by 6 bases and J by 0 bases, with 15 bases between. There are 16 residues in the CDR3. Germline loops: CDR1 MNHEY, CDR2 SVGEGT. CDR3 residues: CASSTETGSSYNEQFF. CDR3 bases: TGTGCCAGCAGCACCGAGACAGGCAGCTCCTACAATGAGCAGTTCTTC.

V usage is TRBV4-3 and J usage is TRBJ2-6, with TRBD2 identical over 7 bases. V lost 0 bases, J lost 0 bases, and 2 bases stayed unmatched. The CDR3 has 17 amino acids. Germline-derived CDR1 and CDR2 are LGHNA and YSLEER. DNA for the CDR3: TGCGCCAGCAGCCAAGAGACTAGCAGCTCTGGGGCCAACGTCCTGACTTTC. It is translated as CASSQETSSSGANVLTF.

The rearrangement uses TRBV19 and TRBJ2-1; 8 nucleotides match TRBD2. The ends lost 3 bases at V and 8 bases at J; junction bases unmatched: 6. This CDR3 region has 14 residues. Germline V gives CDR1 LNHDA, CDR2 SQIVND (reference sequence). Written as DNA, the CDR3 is TGTGCCAGTAGTATTGAAGCGGGAGTGTATGAGCAGTTCTTC. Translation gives CASSIEAGVYEQFF.

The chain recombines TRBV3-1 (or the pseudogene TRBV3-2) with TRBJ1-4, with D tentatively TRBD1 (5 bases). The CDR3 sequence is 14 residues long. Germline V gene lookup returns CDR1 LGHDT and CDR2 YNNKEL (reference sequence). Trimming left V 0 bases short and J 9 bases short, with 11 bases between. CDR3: CASSQDRESKKLFF. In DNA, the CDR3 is TGTGCCAGCAGCCAAGACAGGGAAAGTAAAAAACTGTTTTTT.

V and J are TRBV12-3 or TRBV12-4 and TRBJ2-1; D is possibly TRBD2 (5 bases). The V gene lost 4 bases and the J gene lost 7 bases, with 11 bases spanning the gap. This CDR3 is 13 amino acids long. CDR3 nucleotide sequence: TGTGCCAGCAGTTATACTTTAGCGAATGAGCAGTTCTTC. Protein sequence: CASSYTLANEQFF.

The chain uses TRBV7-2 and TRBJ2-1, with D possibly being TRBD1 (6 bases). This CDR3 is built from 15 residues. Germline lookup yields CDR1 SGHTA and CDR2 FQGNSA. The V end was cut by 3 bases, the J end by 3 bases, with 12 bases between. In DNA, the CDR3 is TGTGCCAGCAGCTTGGTTTGGGGGCTCTACAATGAGCAGTTCTTC. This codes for CASSLVWGLYNEQFF.

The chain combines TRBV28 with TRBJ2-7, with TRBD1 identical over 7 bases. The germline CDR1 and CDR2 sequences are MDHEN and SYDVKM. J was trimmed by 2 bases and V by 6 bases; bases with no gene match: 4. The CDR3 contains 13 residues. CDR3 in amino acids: CASRRQGAYEQYF. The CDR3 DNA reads TGTGCCAGCAGGCGACAGGGCGCCTACGAGCAGTACTTC.

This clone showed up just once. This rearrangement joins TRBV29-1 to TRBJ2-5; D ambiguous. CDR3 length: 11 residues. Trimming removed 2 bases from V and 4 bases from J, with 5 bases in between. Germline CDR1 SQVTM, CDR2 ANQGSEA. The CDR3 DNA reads TGCAGCGTTGAACGGTTAGAGACCCAGTACTTC. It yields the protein CSVERLETQYF.

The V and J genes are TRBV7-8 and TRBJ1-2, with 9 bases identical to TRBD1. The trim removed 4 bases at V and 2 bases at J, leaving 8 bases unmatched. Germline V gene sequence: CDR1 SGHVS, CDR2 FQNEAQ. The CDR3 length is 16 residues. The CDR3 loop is CASSSPPGTGNYGYTF. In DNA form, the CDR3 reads TGTGCCAGCAGCTCGCCTCCCGGGACAGGGAACTATGGCTACACCTTC.

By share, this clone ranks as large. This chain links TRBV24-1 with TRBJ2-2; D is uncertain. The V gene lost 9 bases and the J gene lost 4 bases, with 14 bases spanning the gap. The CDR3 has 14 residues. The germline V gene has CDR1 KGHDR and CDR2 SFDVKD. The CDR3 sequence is CATSVQLPTGELFF. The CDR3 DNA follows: TGTGCCACCTCTGTTCAACTCCCCACCGGGGAGCTGTTTTTT.

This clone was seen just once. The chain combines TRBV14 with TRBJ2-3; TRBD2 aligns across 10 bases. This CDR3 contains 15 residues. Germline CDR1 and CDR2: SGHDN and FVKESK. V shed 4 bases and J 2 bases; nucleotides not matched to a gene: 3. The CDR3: CASSLTSGSTDTQYF. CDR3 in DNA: TGTGCCAGCAGCCTGACTAGCGGGTCCACAGATACGCAGTATTTT.

In DNA, the CDR3 is TGTGCCAGCATGGGAGGGAACACCATATATTTT. Translating gives CASMGGNTIYF. The chain combines TRBV28 with TRBJ1-3; D is uncertain. V lost 7 bases and J lost 7, with 8 bases in between. The CDR3 has 11 residues. Germline lookup yields CDR1 MDHEN and CDR2 SYDVKM.

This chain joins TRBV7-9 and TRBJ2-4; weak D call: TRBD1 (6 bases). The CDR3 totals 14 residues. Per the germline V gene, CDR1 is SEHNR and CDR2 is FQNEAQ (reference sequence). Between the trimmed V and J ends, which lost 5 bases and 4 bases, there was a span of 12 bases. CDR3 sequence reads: CASSLQGSKNIQYF. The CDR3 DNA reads TGTGCCAGCAGCCTACAGGGATCGAAAAACATTCAGTACTTC.

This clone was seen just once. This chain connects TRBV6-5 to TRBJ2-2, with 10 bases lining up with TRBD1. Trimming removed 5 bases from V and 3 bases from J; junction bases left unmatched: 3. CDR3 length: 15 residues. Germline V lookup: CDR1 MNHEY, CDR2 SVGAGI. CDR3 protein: CASSPGTGDTGELFF. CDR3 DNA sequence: TGTGCCAGCAGTCCCGGGACAGGGGACACCGGGGAGCTGTTTTTT.

CDR3 DNA: TGTGCCAGTAGACTAGGCAGGGGGCTTGATACGCAGTATTTT. As protein: CASRLGRGLDTQYF. V usage is TRBV19 and J usage is TRBJ2-3, with TRBD1 matching over 8 bases. Trimming at V came to 6 bases and at J to 6 bases, leaving 8 bases not matched to a gene. Per the germline V gene, CDR1 is LNHDA and CDR2 is SQIVND (reference sequence). The CDR3 spans 14 residues.

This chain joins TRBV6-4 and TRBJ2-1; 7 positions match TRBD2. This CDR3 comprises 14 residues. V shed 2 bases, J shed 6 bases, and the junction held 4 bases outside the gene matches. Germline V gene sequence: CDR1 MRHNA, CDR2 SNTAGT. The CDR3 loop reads CASSDREGPNEQFF. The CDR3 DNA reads TGTGCCAGCAGTGACAGGGAGGGCCCCAATGAGCAGTTCTTC.

The CDR3 nucleotides are TGTGCCAGCAGTTTATCGATAAGGGGGAAAGCTTTCTTT. It codes for CASSLSIRGKAFF. This rearrangement joins TRBV27 to TRBJ1-1; D is perhaps TRBD1 (6 bases). Between the trimmed V and J ends, which lost 0 bases and 9 bases, there was a span of 11 bases. CDR3 length equals 13 residues. The germline V gene has CDR1 MNHEY and CDR2 SMNVEV (reference sequence).

The DNA for the CDR3 is TGTGCCAGCAGCTTAGTCAGGTCCAGTCTCCTGGGCGGCTACACCTTC. Translating gives CASSLVRSSLLGGYTF. The chain couples TRBV7-8 to TRBJ1-2; D is unresolved. Trimming stripped 1 base from V and 8 bases from J, with 20 bases between. The V gene's germline CDR1 is SGHVS and CDR2 FQNEAQ. The CDR3 length is 16 residues.

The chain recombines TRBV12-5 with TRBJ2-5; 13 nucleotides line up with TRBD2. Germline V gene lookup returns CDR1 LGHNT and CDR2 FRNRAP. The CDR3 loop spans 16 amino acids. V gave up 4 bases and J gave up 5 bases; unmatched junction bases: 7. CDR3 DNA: TGTGCTAGTGGTTCGGGGACTAGCGGGACGGGGGAGACCCAGTACTTC. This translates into CASGSGTSGTGETQYF.

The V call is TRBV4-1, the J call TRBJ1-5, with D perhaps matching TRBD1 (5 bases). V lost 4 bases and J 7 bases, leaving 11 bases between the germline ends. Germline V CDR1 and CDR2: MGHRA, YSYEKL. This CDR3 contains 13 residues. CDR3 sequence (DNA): TGCGCCAGCAGCCGATGGGGGGAACAGCCCCAGCATTTT. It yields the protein CASSRWGEQPQHF.